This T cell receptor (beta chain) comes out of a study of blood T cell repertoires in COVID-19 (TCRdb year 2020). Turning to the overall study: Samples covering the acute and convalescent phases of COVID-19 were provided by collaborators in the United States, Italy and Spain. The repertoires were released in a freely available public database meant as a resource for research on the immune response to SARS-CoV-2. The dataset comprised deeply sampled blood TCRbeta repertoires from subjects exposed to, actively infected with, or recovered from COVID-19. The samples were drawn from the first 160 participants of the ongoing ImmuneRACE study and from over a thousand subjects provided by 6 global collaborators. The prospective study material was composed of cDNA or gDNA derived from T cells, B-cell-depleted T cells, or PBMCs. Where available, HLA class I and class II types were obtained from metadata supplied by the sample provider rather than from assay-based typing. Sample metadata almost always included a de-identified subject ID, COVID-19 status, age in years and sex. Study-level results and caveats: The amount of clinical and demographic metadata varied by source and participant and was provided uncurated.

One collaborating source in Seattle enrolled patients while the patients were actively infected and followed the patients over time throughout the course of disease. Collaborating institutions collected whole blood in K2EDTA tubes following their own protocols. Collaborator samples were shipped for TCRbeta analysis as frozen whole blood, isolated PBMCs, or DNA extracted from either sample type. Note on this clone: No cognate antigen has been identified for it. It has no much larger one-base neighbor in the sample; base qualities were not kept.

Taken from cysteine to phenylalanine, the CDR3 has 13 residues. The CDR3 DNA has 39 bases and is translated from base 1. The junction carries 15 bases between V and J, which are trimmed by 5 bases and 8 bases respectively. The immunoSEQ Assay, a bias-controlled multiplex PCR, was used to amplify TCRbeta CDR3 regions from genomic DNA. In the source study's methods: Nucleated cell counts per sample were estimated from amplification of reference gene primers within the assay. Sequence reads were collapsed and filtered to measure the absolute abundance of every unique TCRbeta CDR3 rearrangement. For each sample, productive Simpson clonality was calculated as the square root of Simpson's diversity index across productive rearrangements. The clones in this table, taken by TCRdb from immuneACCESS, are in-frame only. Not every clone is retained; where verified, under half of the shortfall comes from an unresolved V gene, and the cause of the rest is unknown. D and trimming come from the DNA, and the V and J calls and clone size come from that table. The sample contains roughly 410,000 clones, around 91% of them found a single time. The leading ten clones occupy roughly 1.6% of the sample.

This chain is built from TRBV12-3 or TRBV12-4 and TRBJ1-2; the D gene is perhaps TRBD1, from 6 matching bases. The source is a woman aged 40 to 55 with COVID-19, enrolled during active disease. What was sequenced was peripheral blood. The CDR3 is CASSLTGIWGYTF. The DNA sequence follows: TGTGCCAGCAGTCTCACAGGGATTTGGGGCTACACCTTC.